This is a list of T cell receptor beta chains from one sample in a study of prognosis after radiotherapy for stage I lung cancer. One entry per CDR3 protein results from TCRdb running MiXCR on the multiplex PCR reads. The table includes about 11,000 distinct CDR3 sequences, less than 65% detected once. The sequenced sample was PBMCs, obtained before or after stereotactic body radiation therapy (not recorded which). The source of these receptors is a donor aged 50 or older with non-small cell lung cancer. CDR3s include the opening cysteine and the closing phenylalanine or tryptophan. D genes are given only for firm matches. Expanded clones are given a class, and other clones once, few, many or no size at all.

TGCGCCAGCAGCTCGGATTCAGGATTTGAAGCTTTCTTT,CASSSDSGFEAFF,TRBV5-1,TRBJ1-1,NA,13,once
TGTGCCAGTAGTACACAGGGGAGCTATGGCTACACCTTC,CASSTQGSYGYTF,TRBV19,TRBJ1-2,TRBD1,13,NA
TGTGCCAGCTCACCAGGGGGCCTCCACAGGGTCCCCTCCTACGAGCAGTACTTC,CASSPGGLHRVPSYEQYF,TRBV18,TRBJ2-7,NA,18,NA
TGTGCCAGCTCACTCGGGACTAGCGGTGAGCAGTACTTC,CASSLGTSGEQYF,TRBV18,TRBJ2-7,TRBD2,13,medium-sized
TGTGCCAGCAAAGGTAGCGGGGCGAACACCGGGGAGCTGTTTTTT,CASKGSGANTGELFF,TRBV2,TRBJ2-2,TRBD2,15,NA
TGTGCCAGTAGTATAGGGCGGGGGAGATCCTACGAGCAGTACTTC,CASSIGRGRSYEQYF,TRBV19,TRBJ2-7,TRBD2,15,NA
TGTGCCAGCATATCTGGGGTGGGCGGCTACACCTTC,CASISGVGGYTF,TRBV2,TRBJ1-2,NA,12,NA
TGCGCCAGCAGCTACCTCCGGGCGGCCACTGAAGCTTTCTTT,CASSYLRAATEAFF,TRBV5-1,TRBJ1-1,NA,14,NA
TGCAGTTCCGACTCCCTGACAGGCAACCAAGAGACCCAGTACTTC,CSSDSLTGNQETQYF,TRBV20-1,TRBJ2-5,NA,15,once
TGTGCCTCCGGGACTAGCGGTTTGGAAGAGCAGTTCTTC,CASGTSGLEEQFF,TRBV24-1,TRBJ2-1,TRBD2,13,few
TGTACCTGGAGGGGACTGTCTGGTTTCGCCGGGGAGCTGTTTTTT,CTWRGLSGFAGELFF,TRBV30,TRBJ2-2,NA,15,NA
TGTGCCAGCAGCCAAAGAACCCGGAACTCCTACGAGCAGTACTTC,CASSQRTRNSYEQYF,TRBV7-9,TRBJ2-7,NA,15,medium-sized
TGCAGTGCTAGGATAGAGGGTGAGCAGTTCTTC,CSARIEGEQFF,TRBV20-1,TRBJ2-1,NA,11,medium-sized
TGTGCCAGTAGTAGAACAGGGGGATTCGACGAGCAGTACTTC,CASSRTGGFDEQYF,TRBV19,TRBJ2-7,TRBD1,14,NA
TGTGCCAGCAGCTTAGTCCGGTACGGAGCCGGGGATGAGCAGTTCTTC,CASSLVRYGAGDEQFF,TRBV7-8,TRBJ2-1,NA,16,once
TGTGCCAGCAGTGAATATGGGACAGGGGGCAGAGCTCTCGAGCAGTACTTC,CASSEYGTGGRALEQYF,TRBV6-1,TRBJ2-7,TRBD1,17,medium-sized
TGTGCCAGCAGCCACAGGGGGCTCGTGACCGGGGAGCTGTTTTTT,CASSHRGLVTGELFF,TRBV5-8,TRBJ2-2,TRBD1,15,medium-sized
TGTGCCAGCAGCTTAGGATTACAGGGGTCAGACATTCAGTACTTC,CASSLGLQGSDIQYF,TRBV11-3,TRBJ2-4,TRBD1,15,many
TGTGCCAGCAGCGATGACCCTTACAATGAGCAGTTCTTC,CASSDDPYNEQFF,TRBV11-3,TRBJ2-1,NA,13,medium-sized
TGTGCCAGCAGCCCCCCGGGGGGCGAAGCTTTCTTT,CASSPPGGEAFF,TRBV11-2,TRBJ1-1,NA,12,medium-sized
TGTGCCAGCAGTTTACCCGACAGGGTGAGTGGCGTCGGCTACACCTTC,CASSLPDRVSGVGYTF,TRBV28,TRBJ1-2,TRBD1,16,few
TGTGCCAGCAGTAAGGACAGGGGACAATATAATTCACCCCTCCACTTT,CASSKDRGQYNSPLHF,TRBV6-1,TRBJ1-6,TRBD1,16,medium-sized
TGCAGTGGGTGTAAGCAGGAGGTTCAAGATACGCAGTATTTT,CSGCKQEVQDTQYF,TRBV20-1,TRBJ2-3,NA,14,many
TGTGCCAGCATCGAGGGTGGGGATTCCTACGAGCAGTACTTC,CASIEGGDSYEQYF,TRBV6-1,TRBJ2-7,NA,14,NA
TGTGCCAGCAGTGAATTACCGGGACAAAACACTGAAGCTTTCTTT,CASSELPGQNTEAFF,TRBV6-2/TRBV6-3,TRBJ1-1,NA,15,NA
TGTGCCAGCAGCCAAGAACCGGACCGTGAATACTTC,CASSQEPDREYF,TRBV3-2,TRBJ2-7,NA,12,medium-sized
TGCGCCAGCAGCTTGGGCGGGGACGGGAGTAATGAGCAGTTCTTC,CASSLGGDGSNEQFF,TRBV5-1,TRBJ2-1,NA,15,many
TGTGCCAGCAGTTCTAACAGGGACGAGTCCTACGAGCAGTACTTC,CASSSNRDESYEQYF,TRBV27,TRBJ2-7,NA,15,medium-sized
TGTGCCAACAGCTTCTTCATGGGGCTTGATGGCTACACCTTC,CANSFFMGLDGYTF,TRBV7-2,TRBJ1-2,NA,14,NA
TGTGCCAGCAGCCTCGACAGGGCCACAGATACGCAGTATTTT,CASSLDRATDTQYF,TRBV6-1,TRBJ2-3,TRBD1,14,NA
TGTGCCAGCAGCCCAGGTAGCACCCGTGGCTACACCTTC,CASSPGSTRGYTF,TRBV28,TRBJ1-2,NA,13,NA
TGTGCCAGCAGCCGGGCGTCTGGAACTAGCTCCTACGAGCAGTACTTC,CASSRASGTSSYEQYF,TRBV9,TRBJ2-7,NA,16,NA
TGTGCCAGCAGAAGCTCTGGGGCCAACGTCCTGACTTTC,CASRSSGANVLTF,TRBV25-1,TRBJ2-6,NA,13,once
TGTGCCACCAGCAGAGGGACAGGGGCAAGTGAAAAACTGTTTTTT,CATSRGTGASEKLFF,TRBV15,TRBJ1-4,TRBD1,15,medium-sized
TGTGCCAGCAGTTCCCTAAAAAGGGGGAACAATTCACCCCTCCACTTT,CASSSLKRGNNSPLHF,TRBV27,TRBJ1-6,NA,16,NA
TGTGCCAGTAGTATAGTTGGCGGGAACACCGGGGAGCTGTTTTTT,CASSIVGGNTGELFF,TRBV19,TRBJ2-2,NA,15,NA
TGTGCCAGCAGTACACGGACAGGGACTCACTATGGCTACACCTTC,CASSTRTGTHYGYTF,TRBV7-2,TRBJ1-2,TRBD1,15,NA
TGTGCCAGCAGCGACAGGGGGGGTAACTATGGCTACACCTTC,CASSDRGGNYGYTF,TRBV3-1,TRBJ1-2,TRBD1,14,medium-sized